This T cell receptor (beta chain) was profiled in a study of post-analysis software for immune sequencing data. Study in general: There were relapsing-remitting, secondary progressive and progressive-relapsing multiple sclerosis among the disease courses included. Broader study findings: Patients carried five TRBV segments more frequently than controls did, and TRBV5-6, TRBV5-1 and TRBV20-1 were among them. Clustering by F measure revealed strong co-clustering among samples prepared together in one batch. Among multiple sclerosis patients, normalized Chao1 diversity was significantly below that of controls.

This clonotype came up a few times. As yet, its antigen is unknown. The CDR3 extends over 13 amino acids. Looked up from germline, CDR1 is SGHTS and CDR2 is YDEGEE. V lost 4 bases and J lost 4, with 11 bases in between. Researchers reported that TCR beta cDNA libraries carried unique molecular identifiers. Between roughly 1 and 11 million T cells gave rise to around 500,000 cDNA molecules. TCRdb recomputed calls from the PCR reads with MiXCR, one row per CDR3 protein. The sample has approximately 630,000 distinct CDR3 sequences; about 60% are singletons. The J gene is TRBJ2-5, the V gene TRBV5-8, with no clear D. The sequenced sample consisted of blood. This TCR was sampled from a girl between 2 and 10 years old with multiple sclerosis. CDR3 residues: CASSPRWGETQYF. The CDR3 nucleotides are TGTGCCAGCAGCCCTCGGTGGGGAGAGACCCAGTACTTC.